This T cell receptor beta chain was found in a study of blood T cell repertoires in COVID-19. About the study: COVID-19 samples, acute and convalescent, were from the United States, Italy and Spain. Sources were T cells, B-cell-depleted T cells, or PBMCs; the material itself was cDNA or gDNA.

Methods used by the authors: Estimation of nucleated cell counts was performed using reference gene primer amplification. Sequenced by immunoSEQ multiplex PCR; TCRdb stores in-frame clones only, minus some. That table furnishes V, J and clone size, whereas the DNA furnished D and trimming. The repertoire holds 150,000 or so clones, 86% seen once, with 0.99% in the top ten. J gave up 7 bases and V 1 base, and 6 bases lay outside the gene matches. The CDR3 has 15 amino acids. CDR1 and CDR2 from the germline V gene are SGHAT and FQNNGV. The sequence came from a man aged 18 to 35 with acute or convalescent COVID-19. The sample taken for sequencing was peripheral blood. The rearrangement uses TRBV11-2 and TRBJ1-4, with TRBD1 matching over 7 bases. The CDR3 region is CASSLGTGFVEKLFF. The CDR3 nucleotides read TGTGCCAGCAGCTTAGGGACAGGATTCGTTGAAAAACTGTTTTTT. The full variable domain, rest sourced from reference TRBV11-2 and TRBJ1-4, is EAGVAQSPRYKIIEKRQSVAFWCNPISGHATLYWYQQILGQGPKLLIQFQNNGVVDDSQLPKDRFSAERLKGVDSTLKIQPAKLEDSAVYLCASSLGTGFVEKLFFGSGTQLSVL.